The clone carrying this TCR beta chain has a handful of counts. Amplified TCR beta CDR3 regions came from RNA transcripts. Initially, a first-round RT-PCR of the TCR CDR3 employed the HTBI primer set. From the multiplex PCR reads, TCRdb called clonotypes with MiXCR, one entry per CDR3 protein. The sample has roughly 500,000 distinct CDR3 sequences; roughly 14% are singletons. The sample is drawn from a study of T cells in Graves' hyperthyroidism and ophthalmopathy. There are 17 residues in the CDR3. V lost 1 base and J 3 bases, leaving 19 bases between the germline ends. The germline gives CDR1 MGHRA, CDR2 YSYEKL.

The chain couples TRBV4-1 to TRBJ2-7; D might be TRBD1 or TRBD2, each matching 5 bases. This TCR came from a woman in her twenties or thirties with Graves' hyperthyroidism that later progressed to Graves' ophthalmopathy. Sample: blood. In DNA form, the CDR3 reads TGCGCCAGCAGCCAAGGTTGGAGAGGGGCCACCGACTACGAGCAGTACTTC. It is translated as CASSQGWRGATDYEQYF.